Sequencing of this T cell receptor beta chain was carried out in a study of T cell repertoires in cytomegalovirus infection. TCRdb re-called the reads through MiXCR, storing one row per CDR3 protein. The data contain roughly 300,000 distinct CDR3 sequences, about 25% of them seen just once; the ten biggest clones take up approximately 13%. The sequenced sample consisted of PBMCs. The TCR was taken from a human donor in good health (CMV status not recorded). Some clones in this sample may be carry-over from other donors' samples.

CDR3 DNA sequence: TGCAGCGGTCGGACCCTCTCCTTCACTGAGCAGTTCTTC. It specifies CSGRTLSFTEQFF. The chain carries TRBV29-1 and TRBJ2-1; D is uncertain. V was trimmed by 7 bases and J by 9 bases, leaving 19 bases between them. Germline CDR1 SQVTM, CDR2 ANQGSEA. The CDR3 length is 13 residues.